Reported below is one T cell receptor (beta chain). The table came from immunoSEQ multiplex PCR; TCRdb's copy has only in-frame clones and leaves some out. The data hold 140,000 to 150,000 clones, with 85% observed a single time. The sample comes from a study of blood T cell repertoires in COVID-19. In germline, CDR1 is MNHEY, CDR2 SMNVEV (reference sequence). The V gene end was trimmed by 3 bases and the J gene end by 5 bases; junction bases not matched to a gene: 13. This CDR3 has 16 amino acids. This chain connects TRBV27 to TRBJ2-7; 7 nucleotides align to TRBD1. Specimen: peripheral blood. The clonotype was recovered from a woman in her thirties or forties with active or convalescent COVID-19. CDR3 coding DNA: TGTGCCAGCAGTTTCCGCTCGACAGGGCTTAGACACGAGCAGTACTTC. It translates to CASSFRSTGLRHEQYF.